The clone carrying this T cell receptor beta chain is classed as medium-sized. What it binds is not known. Profiled with immunoSEQ multiplex PCR; TCRdb holds only in-frame clones, not every one. The table shows around 33,000 clones, with approximately 48% occurring only once. The data belong to a study of cytotoxic CD8 clonotypes in ibrutinib-treated CLL. Overall study results and limits: In comparison with age-matched healthy donors, baseline clonality was higher and tracked circulating CD8+ T-cell counts.

The CDR3 is 14 amino acids. Looked up from germline, CDR1 is LGHNA and CDR2 is YNFKEQ. Unmatched junction bases numbered 8, after V lost 4 bases and J lost 6 bases. The rearrangement links TRBV4-2 to TRBJ2-7; 8 bases fit TRBD2. The sequencing used PBMCs, collected before ibrutinib treatment. This TCR came from a human donor with chronic lymphocytic leukemia. The CDR3 loop is CASSPGRGSREQYF. The CDR3 nucleotides are TGTGCCAGCAGCCCCGGGAGGGGGTCTCGCGAGCAGTACTTC.